The T cell receptor beta chain under discussion was sequenced for a study of blood T cell repertoires in COVID-19. Looking at the study overall: The United States, Italy and Spain supplied acute and convalescent COVID-19 samples. Sources were T cells, B-cell-depleted T cells, or PBMCs; the material itself was cDNA or gDNA.

V lost 5 bases, J lost 8 bases, and 8 bases stayed unmatched. This CDR3 region has 14 residues. From germline, CDR1 is MGHRA and CDR2 YSYEKL. In the authors' workflow: Estimates of nucleated cell counts were drawn from the amplification of reference gene primers. The method was immunoSEQ multiplex PCR; TCRdb's version includes in-frame clones alone and lacks a portion of them. V and J calls and clone size are copied from that table; D and trimming were computed from the DNA. Altogether 250,000 or so clones are present, about 86% being singletons, with the ten largest covering roughly 3.2%. Two consecutive negative NP/OP PCR tests, clearance, or resolved symptoms defined Cohort 3 recovery.

Specimen: PBMCs or T cells enriched from blood (not recorded which). The clonotype originates from a man aged 45-65 years who had recovered from COVID-19. The V call is TRBV4-1, the J call TRBJ2-1, with TRBD2 identical over 8 bases. The CDR3 coding sequence is TGCGCCAGCAGCGCGGGGCGGGAGGAGGATGAGCAGTTCTTC. Translated: CASSAGREEDEQFF.